This T cell receptor (beta chain) appears in the sequencing data of a study of T cells after yellow fever vaccination. One entry per CDR3 protein, called by TCRdb with MiXCR from the 5' RACE reads. The data show 300,000 or so distinct CDR3 sequences, roughly 8.3% seen once. On this clonotype: Its cognate antigen is unknown.

Study-wide findings and caveats: A weaker but faster secondary response was observed, peaking on day 5 versus 15. Among primary-vaccination clones, most reappeared after the booster, at approximately 96% for CD4 and approximately 88% for CD8.

In germline, CDR1 is DFQATT, CDR2 SNEGSKA (reference sequence). Germline trimming cut 1 base from V and 6 bases from J; bases unmatched to any gene: 20. This CDR3 has 19 residues. The input for sequencing was PBMCs, taken approximately 47 days after the first yellow fever vaccination. The receptor's source is a man in his late teens or twenties who received the YFV17D yellow fever vaccine. The chain recombines TRBV20-1 with TRBJ2-5; 10 positions agree with TRBD2. In nucleotides, the CDR3 is TGCAGTGCTAGAGTCTCTCCGACTCGGCGACTAGCGGGCGGTAAGACCCAGTACTTC. Protein product: CSARVSPTRRLAGGKTQYF.